The T cell receptor beta chain under discussion was sequenced for a study of blood T cell repertoires in COVID-19. In the study overall: The United States, Italy and Spain supplied acute and convalescent COVID-19 samples. Sample material is recorded as cDNA or gDNA derived from T cells, B-cell-depleted T cells, or PBMCs.

Original methodology: The assay estimated nucleated cells by amplifying reference gene primers. TCRdb keeps only in-frame clones here, not all; method: immunoSEQ multiplex PCR. From that table come the V and J calls and clone size; the DNA was used to work out D and trimming. Among some 32,000 clones, roughly 88% were seen once, and the ten largest hold approximately 24%. Per germline, CDR1 SGHRS and CDR2 YFSETQ. Trimming took 5 bases from V and 1 from J, leaving 29 bases between them. CDR3 length: 20 residues. This receptor was obtained from a human donor in a cohort sampled during active COVID-19. The chain couples TRBV5-1 to TRBJ2-3; a possible D gene is TRBD2 (6 bases). The sequencing input was peripheral blood. DNA for the CDR3: TGCGCCAGCAGTCTTAGGGGAGGCGGGCCTGCAAAGGCGGGCACAGATACGCAGTATTTT. Residues: CASSLRGGGPAKAGTDTQYF.